These 28 T cell receptor beta chains share one sample of origin, sequenced in a study of blood T cell repertoires in COVID-19. The data were produced by immunoSEQ multiplex PCR, yet TCRdb's version contains in-frame clones alone and is incomplete. This table has about 180,000 clones, about 88% appearing once. Source material: peripheral blood. These receptors were obtained from a woman under 40 with active or convalescent COVID-19.

This chain links TRBV6-5 with TRBJ1-6; TRBD1 is a possible D gene (6 bases). V gave up 4 bases and J gave up 7 bases, with 17 bases separating them. The CDR3 spans 16 residues. Germline CDR1 MNHEY, CDR2 SVGAGI. CDR3 coding DNA: TGTGCCAGCAGTTGGGCAAGCGGGGGGCAGAATTCACCCCTCCACTTT. Its protein is CASSWASGGQNSPLHF.

This clone was seen just once. The rearrangement links TRBV19 to TRBJ2-3; 9 nucleotides align to TRBD1. The CDR3 has 16 residues. The germline gives CDR1 LNHDA, CDR2 SQIVND (reference sequence). After removal of 11 bases from V and 5 bases from J, the junction contained 17 bases not matched to a gene. For the CDR3, the DNA is TGTGCCTCTAGCTGGGCGGGACAGGGCGGACAAGATACGCAGTATTTT. It codes for CASSWAGQGGQDTQYF.

The V gene is TRBV24-1, the J gene TRBJ2-3, with D maybe TRBD2 (6 bases). V gave up 2 bases and J gave up 2 bases, with 10 bases separating them. The CDR3 is 15 residues long. Germline loops: CDR1 KGHDR, CDR2 SFDVKD. The CDR3 region has the DNA TGTGCCACCAGTGATTGGGGGACTTCCACAGATACGCAGTATTTT. Protein sequence: CATSDWGTSTDTQYF.

The rearrangement uses TRBV27 and TRBJ1-4; D is possibly TRBD1 (6 bases). Trimming shortened V by 5 bases and J by 2 bases, and 15 bases separated the two germline ends. This CDR3 contains 16 residues. The germline gives CDR1 MNHEY, CDR2 SMNVEV (reference sequence). In DNA, the CDR3 is TGTGCCAGCAGTGCTTCGTACAGGGCGACTAATGAAAAACTGTTTTTT. Amino acids: CASSASYRATNEKLFF.

The chain couples TRBV5-1 to TRBJ1-6; 7 positions agree with TRBD1. This CDR3 has 16 residues. Germline loops: CDR1 SGHRS, CDR2 YFSETQ. V lost 4 bases, J lost 4 bases, and 8 bases stayed unmatched. The CDR3 sequence: CASSPLPGQYNSPLHF. For the CDR3, the DNA is TGCGCCAGCAGCCCACTGCCGGGACAGTATAATTCACCCCTCCACTTT.

The rearrangement uses TRBV3-1 (or the pseudogene TRBV3-2) and TRBJ1-2; a weak D match, TRBD1 (6 bases). CDR3 length equals 16 residues. Germline lookup yields CDR1 LGHDT and CDR2 YNNKEL (reference sequence). The germline V and J ends were trimmed by 4 bases and 0 bases, with 15 bases remaining between them. The CDR3 DNA is TGTGCCAGCAGCCGCGCCACAGGGTATACTAACTATGGCTACACCTTC. This gives the protein CASSRATGYTNYGYTF.

This chain uses TRBV2 with TRBJ2-1; 10 bases map to TRBD2. CDR3 length: 15 amino acids. Germline assignment: CDR1 SNHLY and CDR2 FYNNEI. Trimming at V came to 8 bases and at J to 7 bases, leaving 11 bases not matched to a gene. Here the CDR3 DNA reads TGTGCCAGCGCCTCGTACGAGCGGGAGGGGAATGAGCAGTTCTTC. This sequence encodes CASASYEREGNEQFF.

CDR3 amino acids: CASSTGGCNQPQHF. The CDR3 DNA sequence: TGTGCCAGCAGTACGGGTGGTTGCAATCAGCCCCAGCATTTT. The rearrangement links TRBV7-8 to TRBJ1-5, with D unclear. From germline, CDR1 is SGHVS and CDR2 FQNEAQ. V was cut by 6 bases and J by 2 bases, with 11 bases left in between. This CDR3 spans 14 amino acids.

The V and J genes are TRBV20-1 and TRBJ1-4; D is perhaps TRBD1 (6 bases). V lost 3 bases and J 8 bases, leaving 13 bases between the germline ends. Germline V gene data show CDR1 as DFQATT and CDR2 as SNEGSKA (reference sequence). The CDR3 runs to 13 residues. CDR3 in amino acids: CSASNRAREKLFF. The CDR3 DNA is TGCAGTGCTAGTAACAGGGCACGGGAAAAACTGTTTTTT.

The chain is built from TRBV19 and TRBJ1-5; weak D call: TRBD1 (5 bases). Trimming removed 2 bases from V and 6 bases from J, with 14 bases in between. This CDR3 is built from 15 residues. Germline V lookup: CDR1 LNHDA, CDR2 SQIVND (reference sequence). CDR3 sequence (DNA): TGTGCCAGTAGTATACTATTCGGGGGTGGTCAGCCCCAGCATTTT. This codes for CASSILFGGGQPQHF.

In its sample, this clone was seen once. The chain joins TRBV5-6 to TRBJ2-7, with D perhaps matching TRBD2 (5 bases). The V end was cut by 4 bases, the J end by 0 bases, with 20 bases between. Per germline, CDR1 SGHDT and CDR2 YYEEEE. The CDR3 is 17 residues long. The CDR3 protein is CASSQRPTRRSSYEQYF. Written as DNA, the CDR3 is TGTGCCAGCAGCCAGCGCCCCACGCGGAGGAGCTCCTACGAGCAGTACTTC.

The sample holds one count of this clone. Within the sample, other DNA sequences also encode this same CDR3. The chain links TRBV6-5 to TRBJ2-3; D is ambiguous. Germline CDR1 reads MNHEY; CDR2 reads SVGAGI. The CDR3 spans 14 residues. Trimming pared 0 bases from V and 2 bases from J, leaving 6 bases between. The CDR3 spells CASSYSSSTDTQYF. CDR3 nucleotides: TGTGCCAGCAGTTACTCGAGTTCCACAGATACGCAGTATTTT.

The chain employs TRBV5-1 and TRBJ1-1; TRBD1 matches at 7 bases. This CDR3 contains 15 residues. CDR1 and CDR2 from the germline V gene are SGHRS and YFSETQ. Losses at the gene ends were 0 bases for V and 1 base for J; bases not matched to a gene: 3. The CDR3 here is CASSLVGGGNTEAFF. In DNA form, the CDR3 reads TGCGCCAGCAGCTTGGTAGGGGGCGGGAACACTGAAGCTTTCTTT.

This sequence joins TRBV5-4 and TRBJ1-2; D is uncertain. CDR3 length: 15 residues. Germline V gene lookup returns CDR1 SGHNT and CDR2 YYREEE (reference sequence). V dropped 5 bases and J dropped 3 bases, with 17 bases sitting between them. Written as DNA, the CDR3 is TGTGCCAGCAGTCCAGATAGCGCAGCTCACTATGGCTACACCTTC. This translates into CASSPDSAAHYGYTF.

The chain joins TRBV10-2 to TRBJ1-4; 7 bases align to TRBD1. The CDR3 spans 13 residues. CDR1 WSHSY and CDR2 SAAADI come from the germline V gene. Losses at the gene ends were 6 bases for V and 7 bases for J; bases not matched to a gene: 5. In DNA, the CDR3 is TGCGCCAGCAGACCCCAGGGGGGTGAAAAACTGTTTTTT. This encodes CASRPQGGEKLFF.

J is TRBJ2-3 and V is TRBV5-4, with D possibly being TRBD2 (6 bases). The V end was cut by 0 bases, the J end by 5 bases, with 10 bases between. Germline lookup yields CDR1 SGHNT and CDR2 YYREEE (reference sequence). The CDR3 is made up of 14 amino acids. The CDR3 DNA reads TGTGCCAGCAGCTTGGGCGGGGCTGTAGATACGCAGTATTTT. This sequence encodes CASSLGGAVDTQYF. Looking up the rest from reference TRBV5-4 and TRBJ2-3 gives the full variable domain: ETGVTQSPTHLIKTRGQQVTLRCSSQSGHNTVSWYQQALGQGPQFIFQYYREEENGRGNFPPRFSGLQFPNYSSELNVNALELDDSALYLCASSLGGAVDTQYFGPGTRLTVL.

The chain joins TRBV14 to TRBJ2-3; 14 bases are a match to TRBD2. V lost 0 bases to trimming and J lost 4 bases; unmatched junction nucleotides: 3. In germline, CDR1 is SGHDN, CDR2 FVKESK. CDR3 length: 17 residues. This CDR3 is CASSQERLAGGPDTQYF. CDR3 sequence (DNA): TGTGCCAGCAGCCAAGAGCGACTAGCGGGAGGGCCAGATACGCAGTATTTT.

The rearrangement joins TRBV2 to TRBJ2-2; 7 bases align to TRBD1. The CDR3 covers 15 residues. Trimming at V came to 8 bases and at J to 0 bases, leaving 6 bases not matched to a gene. Per germline, CDR1 SNHLY and CDR2 FYNNEI. CDR3 in amino acids: CASRPQGANTGELFF. The DNA for the CDR3 is TGTGCCAGCCGTCCCCAGGGGGCGAACACCGGGGAGCTGTTTTTT.

The chain couples TRBV24-1 to TRBJ1-1; perhaps TRBD1 as D (5 bases). V was trimmed by 4 bases and J by 10 bases, leaving 15 bases between them. There are 13 residues in the CDR3. CDR1 is KGHDR and CDR2 is SFDVKD in the germline V gene. The CDR3 nucleotides are TGTGCCACCAGTGACAGGGAAACTGACGGAGCTTTCTTT. This translates into CATSDRETDGAFF.

The rearrangement joins TRBV18 to TRBJ1-2; TRBD1 matches at 8 bases. There are 15 residues in the CDR3. CDR1 and CDR2 from the germline V gene are KGHSH and LQKENI. The trim removed 3 bases at V and 5 bases at J, leaving 8 bases unmatched. The CDR3 bases are TGTGCCAGCTCACCCCAGGACAGGGCCGTATATGGCTACACCTTC. Amino acids: CASSPQDRAVYGYTF.

V usage is TRBV19 and J usage is TRBJ2-2, with 12 bases matching TRBD2. Germline CDR1 reads LNHDA; CDR2 reads SQIVND (reference sequence). The CDR3 sequence is 15 residues long. J gave up 0 bases and V 8 bases, and 1 base lay outside the gene matches. The CDR3 sequence: CASWTSGANTGELFF. In nucleotides, the CDR3 is TGTGCCAGTTGGACTAGCGGGGCGAACACCGGGGAGCTGTTTTTT.

The chain joins TRBV9 to TRBJ1-6; the match to TRBD1 covers 8 bases. V dropped 3 bases and J dropped 7; count of bases not matched to a gene: 6. CDR3 size: 15 residues. Looked up from germline, CDR1 is SGDLS and CDR2 is YYNGEE. CDR3 DNA: TGTGCCAGCAGCGGCCAGGGGGCTGGGAATTCACCCCTCCACTTT. It is translated as CASSGQGAGNSPLHF.

In DNA form, the CDR3 reads TGTGCCAGCTCACCGACGGAGGGAGACACCGGGGAGCTGTTTTTT. It yields the protein CASSPTEGDTGELFF. The rearrangement joins TRBV18 to TRBJ2-2; TRBD2 is a possible D gene (6 bases). The V end was cut by 3 bases, the J end by 3 bases, with 11 bases between. This CDR3 is built from 15 residues. Germline V gene lookup returns CDR1 KGHSH and CDR2 LQKENI.

V usage is TRBV7-2 and J usage is TRBJ1-2; possibly TRBD1 for D (6 bases). Germline V gives CDR1 SGHTA, CDR2 FQGNSA. This CDR3 is built from 14 residues. Trimming shortened V by 5 bases and J by 4 bases, and 14 bases separated the two germline ends. The CDR3 reads CASSATGYRYGYTF. CDR3 coding DNA: TGTGCCAGCAGCGCAACAGGGTATCGCTATGGCTACACCTTC. The full variable domain, in which reference TRBV7-2 and TRBJ1-2 provide the parts outside the CDR3, is GAGVSQSPSNKVTEKGKDVELRCDPISGHTALYWYRQSLGQGLEFLIYFQGNSAPDKSGLPSDRFSAERTGGSVSTLTIQRTQQEDSAVYLCASSATGYRYGYTFGSGTRLTVV.

V usage is TRBV6-4 and J usage is TRBJ2-1; weak D call: TRBD2 (6 bases). The V end was cut by 3 bases, the J end by 2 bases, with 11 bases between. Per the germline V gene, CDR1 is MRHNA and CDR2 is SNTAGT. The CDR3 loop spans 15 amino acids. For the CDR3, the DNA is TGTGCCAGCAGTGAAGAACTAGCACCCTACAATGAGCAGTTCTTC. Translating gives CASSEELAPYNEQFF.

The genes are TRBV5-4 and TRBJ2-1; D gene unclear. This CDR3 comprises 16 residues. Germline loops: CDR1 SGHNT, CDR2 YYREEE (reference sequence). V lost 4 bases to trimming and J lost 0 bases, with 14 bases between them. In DNA form, the CDR3 reads TGTGCCAGCAGCCCAGGCCGATTTAGCTCCTACAATGAGCAGTTCTTC. It yields the protein CASSPGRFSSYNEQFF.

This clone has a single count. The chain couples TRBV28 to TRBJ1-2; the D gene is possibly TRBD1 (5 bases). Trimming removed 4 bases from V and 4 bases from J, with 13 bases in between. The CDR3 is 14 residues long. Germline V gives CDR1 MDHEN, CDR2 SYDVKM. The CDR3 region has the DNA TGTGCCAGCAGTTCAACCCCGGGGGGCTATGGCTACACCTTC. This encodes CASSSTPGGYGYTF.

This clone showed up just once. CDR3 region: CASSIDFGTSGRHEQYF. The DNA of the CDR3 is TGTGCCAGTAGTATAGATTTTGGGACTAGCGGGAGACACGAGCAGTACTTC. The rearrangement joins TRBV19 to TRBJ2-7; 14 nucleotides line up with TRBD2. J gave up 5 bases and V 0 bases, and 6 bases lay outside the gene matches. The CDR3 runs 17 residues. Looked up from germline, CDR1 is LNHDA and CDR2 is SQIVND (reference sequence).